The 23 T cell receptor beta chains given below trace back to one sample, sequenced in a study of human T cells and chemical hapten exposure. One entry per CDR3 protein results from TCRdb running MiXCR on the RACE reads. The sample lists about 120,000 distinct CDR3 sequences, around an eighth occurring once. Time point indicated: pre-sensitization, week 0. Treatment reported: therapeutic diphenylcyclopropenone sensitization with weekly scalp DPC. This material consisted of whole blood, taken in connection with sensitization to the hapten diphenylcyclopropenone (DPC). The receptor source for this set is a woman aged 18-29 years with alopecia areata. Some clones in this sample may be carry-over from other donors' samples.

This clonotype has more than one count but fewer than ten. CDR3 DNA: TGTGCCGGACGAACTGGGACAAACTCCTACAATGAGCAGTTCTTC. It is translated as CAGRTGTNSYNEQFF. The chain employs TRBV7-9 and TRBJ2-1; possible D gene TRBD1, 6 bases. Germline V gene lookup returns CDR1 SEHNR and CDR2 FQNEAQ (reference sequence). V was shortened by 11 bases and J by 0 bases, with 17 bases between the two germline ends. The CDR3 has 15 amino acids.

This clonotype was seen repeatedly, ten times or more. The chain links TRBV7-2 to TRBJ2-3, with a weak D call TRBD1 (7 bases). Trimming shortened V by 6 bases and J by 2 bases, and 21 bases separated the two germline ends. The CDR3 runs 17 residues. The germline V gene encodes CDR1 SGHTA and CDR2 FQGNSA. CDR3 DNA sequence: TGTGCCAGCAGTTACCGAAGGGGGCGGGGATACACAGATACGCAGTATTTT. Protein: CASSYRRGRGYTDTQYF.

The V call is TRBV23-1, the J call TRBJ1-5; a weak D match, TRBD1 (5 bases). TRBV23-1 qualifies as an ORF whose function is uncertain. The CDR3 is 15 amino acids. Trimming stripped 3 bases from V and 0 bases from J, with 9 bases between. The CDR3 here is CASSQTAPSNQPQHF. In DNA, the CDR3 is TGCGCCAGCAGTCAGACAGCCCCTAGCAATCAGCCCCAGCATTTT.

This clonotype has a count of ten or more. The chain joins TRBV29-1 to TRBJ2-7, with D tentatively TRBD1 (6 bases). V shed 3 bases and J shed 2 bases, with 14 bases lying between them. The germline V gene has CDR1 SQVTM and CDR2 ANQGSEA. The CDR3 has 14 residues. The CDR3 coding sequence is TGCAGCGTTGAGAGTTTACAGGGACCCTACGAGCAGTACTTC. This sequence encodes CSVESLQGPYEQYF.

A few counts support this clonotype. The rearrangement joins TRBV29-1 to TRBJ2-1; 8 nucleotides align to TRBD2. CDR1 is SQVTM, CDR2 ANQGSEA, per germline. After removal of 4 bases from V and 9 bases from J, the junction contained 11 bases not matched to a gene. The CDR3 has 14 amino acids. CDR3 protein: CSVGTSITSGEQFF. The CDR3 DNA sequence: TGCAGCGTTGGGACTAGCATCACCTCTGGTGAGCAGTTCTTC.

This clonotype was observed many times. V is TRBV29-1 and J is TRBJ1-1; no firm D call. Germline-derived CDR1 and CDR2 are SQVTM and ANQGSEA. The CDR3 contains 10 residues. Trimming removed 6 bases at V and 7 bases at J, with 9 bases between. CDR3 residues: CSVGYSEAFF. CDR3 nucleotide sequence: TGCAGCGTGGGTTACAGTGAAGCTTTCTTT.

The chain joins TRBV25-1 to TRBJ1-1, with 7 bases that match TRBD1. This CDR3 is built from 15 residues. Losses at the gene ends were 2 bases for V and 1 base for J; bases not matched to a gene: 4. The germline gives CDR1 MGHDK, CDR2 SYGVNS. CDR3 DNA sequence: TGTGCCAGCAGTGAAGTGACAGGGAGGAACACTGAAGCTTTCTTT. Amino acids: CASSEVTGRNTEAFF.

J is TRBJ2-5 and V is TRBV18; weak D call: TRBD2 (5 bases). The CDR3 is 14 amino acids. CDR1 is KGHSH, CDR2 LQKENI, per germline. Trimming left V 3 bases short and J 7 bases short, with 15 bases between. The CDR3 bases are TGTGCCAGCTCACCGTTCGGCAGTGAGGGGACCCAGTACTTC. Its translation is CASSPFGSEGTQYF.

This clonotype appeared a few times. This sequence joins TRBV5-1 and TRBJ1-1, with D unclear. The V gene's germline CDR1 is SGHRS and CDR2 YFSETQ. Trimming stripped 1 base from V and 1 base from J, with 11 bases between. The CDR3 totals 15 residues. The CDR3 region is CASSLMFGENTEAFF. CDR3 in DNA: TGCGCCAGCAGCTTGATGTTTGGGGAGAACACTGAAGCTTTCTTT.

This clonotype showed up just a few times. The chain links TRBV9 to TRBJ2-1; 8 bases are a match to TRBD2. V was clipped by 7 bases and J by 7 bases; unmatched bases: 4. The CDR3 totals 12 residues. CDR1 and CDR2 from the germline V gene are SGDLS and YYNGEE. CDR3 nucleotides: TGTGCCAGCGCAAGCGGGGGAAATGAGCAGTTCTTC. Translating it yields CASASGGNEQFF. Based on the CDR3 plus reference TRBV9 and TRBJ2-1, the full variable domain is DSGVTQTPKHLITATGQRVTLRCSPRSGDLSVYWYQQSLDQGLQFLIQYYNGEERAKGNILERFSAQQFPDLHSELNLSSLELGDSALYFCASASGGNEQFFGPGTRLTVL.

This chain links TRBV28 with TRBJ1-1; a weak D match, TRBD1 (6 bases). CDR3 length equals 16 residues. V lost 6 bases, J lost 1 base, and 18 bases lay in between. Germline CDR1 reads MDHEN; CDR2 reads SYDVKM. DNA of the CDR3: TGTGCCAGCAGGGCTCCCTCAGGGGACCCGAACACTGAAGCTTTCTTT. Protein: CASRAPSGDPNTEAFF.

Written as DNA, the CDR3 is TGCAGTGCTAGAGCCGGGGACAGGGGACAAGATACGCAGTATTTT. Its protein product is CSARAGDRGQDTQYF. This chain joins TRBV20-1 and TRBJ2-3, with TRBD1 matching over 10 bases. Trimming at V came to 1 base and at J to 5 bases, leaving 6 bases not matched to a gene. The V gene's germline CDR1 is DFQATT and CDR2 SNEGSKA (reference sequence). The CDR3 consists of 15 residues.

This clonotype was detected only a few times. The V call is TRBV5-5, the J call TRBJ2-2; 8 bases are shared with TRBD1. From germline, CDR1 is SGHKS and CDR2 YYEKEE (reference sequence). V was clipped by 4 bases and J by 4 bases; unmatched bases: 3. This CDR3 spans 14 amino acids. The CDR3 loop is CASSPQGATGELFF. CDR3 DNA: TGTGCCAGCAGCCCGCAGGGGGCCACCGGGGAGCTGTTTTTT.

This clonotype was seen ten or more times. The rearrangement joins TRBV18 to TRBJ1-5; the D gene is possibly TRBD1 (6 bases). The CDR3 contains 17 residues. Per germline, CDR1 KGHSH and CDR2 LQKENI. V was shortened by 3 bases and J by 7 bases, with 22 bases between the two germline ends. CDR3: CASSPAFLGGGGQPQHF. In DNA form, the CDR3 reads TGTGCCAGCTCACCCGCGTTCCTTGGGGGGGGCGGCCAGCCCCAGCATTTT.

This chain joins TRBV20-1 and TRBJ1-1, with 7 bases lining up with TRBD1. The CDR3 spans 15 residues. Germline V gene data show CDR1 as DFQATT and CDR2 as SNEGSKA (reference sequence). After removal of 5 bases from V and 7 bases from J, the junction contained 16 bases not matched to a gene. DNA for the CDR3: TGCAGTGCTCAGACCTTTACAGGGGTACGGGATGAAGCTTTCTTT. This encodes CSAQTFTGVRDEAFF.

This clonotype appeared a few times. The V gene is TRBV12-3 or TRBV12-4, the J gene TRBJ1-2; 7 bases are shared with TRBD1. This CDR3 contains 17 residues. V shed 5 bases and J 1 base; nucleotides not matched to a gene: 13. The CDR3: CASSRGQGGTLNYGYTF. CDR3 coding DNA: TGTGCCAGCAGTAGGGGCCAGGGGGGCACGCTTAACTATGGCTACACCTTC.

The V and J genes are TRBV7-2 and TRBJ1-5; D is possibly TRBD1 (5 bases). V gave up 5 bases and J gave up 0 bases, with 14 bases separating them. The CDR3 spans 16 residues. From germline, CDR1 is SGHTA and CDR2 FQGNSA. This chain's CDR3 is CASSPSTAYSNQPQHF. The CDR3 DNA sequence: TGTGCCAGCAGCCCCTCGACAGCTTATAGCAATCAGCCCCAGCATTTT.

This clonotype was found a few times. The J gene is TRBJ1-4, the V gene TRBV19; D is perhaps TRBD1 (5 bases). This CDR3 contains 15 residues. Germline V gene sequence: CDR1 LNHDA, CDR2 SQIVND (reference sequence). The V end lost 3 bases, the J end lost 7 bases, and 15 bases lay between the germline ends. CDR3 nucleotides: TGTGCCAGTAGTATTTGGAGCCAGGGTGGTGAAAAACTGTTTTTT. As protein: CASSIWSQGGEKLFF.

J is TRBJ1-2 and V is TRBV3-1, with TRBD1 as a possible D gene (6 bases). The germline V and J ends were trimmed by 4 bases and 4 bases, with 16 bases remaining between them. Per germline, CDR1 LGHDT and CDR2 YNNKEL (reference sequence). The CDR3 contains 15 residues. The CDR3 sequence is CASSPYRVLGYGYTF. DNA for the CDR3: TGTGCCAGCAGCCCTTACAGGGTCCTGGGCTATGGCTACACCTTC.

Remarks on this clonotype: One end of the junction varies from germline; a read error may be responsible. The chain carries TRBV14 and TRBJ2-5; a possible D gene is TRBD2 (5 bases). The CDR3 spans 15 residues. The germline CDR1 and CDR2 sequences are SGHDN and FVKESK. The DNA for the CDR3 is TGTGCCGGCAGCCTACTAGTGGTGGGACAAGAGACCCAGTACTTC. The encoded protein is CAGSLLVVGQETQYF.

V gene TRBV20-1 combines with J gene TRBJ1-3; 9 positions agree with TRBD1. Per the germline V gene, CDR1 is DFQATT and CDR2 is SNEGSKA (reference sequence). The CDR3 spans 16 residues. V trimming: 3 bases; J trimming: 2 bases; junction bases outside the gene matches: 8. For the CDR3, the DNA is TGCAGTGCTAGGGCCTTTGACAGGGGGACTGGAAACACCATATATTTT. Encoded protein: CSARAFDRGTGNTIYF.

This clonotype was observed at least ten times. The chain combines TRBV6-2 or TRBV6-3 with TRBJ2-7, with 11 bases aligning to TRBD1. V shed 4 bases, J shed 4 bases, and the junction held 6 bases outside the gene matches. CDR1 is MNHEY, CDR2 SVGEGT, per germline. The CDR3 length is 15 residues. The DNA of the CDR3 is TGTGCCAGCAGTTCCGCCGGGACAGGGGGGTACGAGCAGTACTTC. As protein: CASSSAGTGGYEQYF.

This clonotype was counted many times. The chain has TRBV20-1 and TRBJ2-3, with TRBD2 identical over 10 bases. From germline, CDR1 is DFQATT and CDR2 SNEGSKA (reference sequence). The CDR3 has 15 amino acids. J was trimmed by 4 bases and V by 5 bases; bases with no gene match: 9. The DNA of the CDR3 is TGCAGTGCTGGGGGAGCGGGGGGGCTCGCAGATACGCAGTATTTT. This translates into CSAGGAGGLADTQYF.